This T cell receptor (beta chain) derives from a study of T cells in Graves' hyperthyroidism and ophthalmopathy. About the study: Peripheral blood was secured at the point of initial diagnosis, before any treatment.

About this clonotype itself: The antigen remains undetermined.

Amplification of TCR beta CDR3 regions used RNA as the template. First-round RT-PCR with HTBI primers amplified the TCR CDR3 region. From the multiplex PCR reads, TCRdb called clonotypes with MiXCR, one entry per CDR3 protein. The data show about 270,000 distinct CDR3 sequences, approximately 21% seen once. Study-wide findings and caveats: The model made its ophthalmopathy prediction, and onset followed a median roughly six months later. In the blood, most expanded thyroid clonotypes above 0.001 appeared as well.

The ends lost 0 bases at V and 5 bases at J; junction bases unmatched: 5. Looked up from germline, CDR1 is LGHDT and CDR2 is YNNKEL (reference sequence). The CDR3 consists of 15 residues. Diagnoses were made from clinical symptoms, serum measures (thyroxine and TRAb), thyroid ultrasound and orbital computed tomography. The genes are TRBV3-1 and TRBJ1-1; the match to TRBD1 covers 8 bases. The sample taken for sequencing was blood. This TCR was sampled from a man between 25 and 39 years old with Graves' ophthalmopathy. The CDR3 DNA follows: TGTGCCAGCAGCCAAGACAGGACAGGGAGGACTGAAGCTTTCTTT. Protein product: CASSQDRTGRTEAFF. The whole variable domain, remainder taken from reference TRBV3-1 and TRBJ1-1, is DTAVSQTPKYLVTQMGNDKSIKCEQNLGHDTMYWYKQDSKKFLKIMFSYNNKELIINETVPNRFSPKSPDKAHLNLHINSLELGDSAVYFCASSQDRTGRTEAFFGQGTRLTVV.